This T cell receptor beta chain was sequenced for a study of control samples from healthy donors and cancer patients. V lost 4 bases and J lost 2; bases outside the gene matches: 16. Looked up from germline, CDR1 is LGHDT and CDR2 is YNNKEL (reference sequence). The CDR3 is 18 amino acids. Measured with immunoSEQ multiplex PCR; TCRdb has only the in-frame clones, and not every one. The data contain 90,000 to 150,000 clones, about 91% of them singletons. This clone was seen a single time. This chain joins TRBV3-1 (or the pseudogene TRBV3-2) and TRBJ1-2; 7 bases are a match to TRBD1. The receptor was derived from a man aged 40-49 years in good health. Sequenced: blood. The CDR3 protein is CASSLRADKGGPNYGYTF. Here the CDR3 DNA reads TGTGCCAGCAGCCTCAGAGCGGACAAAGGGGGCCCCAACTATGGCTACACCTTC.